Listed below are T cell receptor beta chains from one sample, sequenced in a study of blood T cell repertoires in COVID-19. The repertoire was sequenced with immunoSEQ multiplex PCR; TCRdb's copy has only in-frame clones and lacks some. The sample holds some 99,000 clones, roughly 84% seen once. Input material: peripheral blood. The receptor source for this set is a woman in her forties or fifties with acute or convalescent COVID-19. Both conserved end residues are part of each CDR3. The order of the fields is V gene, clone size, D gene, J gene, CDR3 protein, CDR3 DNA. D genes are given only for firm matches. Clone size is given for some rows only: seen once, a few or many times, or a class if the clone is expanded.

TRBV5-1	once	TRBD2	TRBJ2-3	CASSLVDGLAGPGGTQYF	TGCGCCAGCAGCTTGGTTGATGGACTAGCGGGGCCAGGGGGTACGCAGTATTTT
TRBV12-2	NA	NA	TRBJ1-4	CASRLIRGGTGDEKLFF	TGTGCAAGTCGCTTAATCAGAGGGGGGACAGGAGATGAAAAACTGTTTTTT
TRBV2	NA	NA	TRBJ2-6	CASSERAGANVLTF	TGTGCCAGCAGTGAACGGGCTGGGGCCAACGTCCTGACTTTC
TRBV13	NA	NA	TRBJ2-7	CASSRRLSSYEQYF	TGTGCCAGCAGCCGGAGATTGAGCTCCTACGAGCAGTACTTC
TRBV2	NA	NA	TRBJ1-4	CASSVRTEGGKLFF	TGTGCCAGCAGTGTTCGGACAGAGGGAGGGAAACTGTTTTTT
TRBV5-1	NA	TRBD1	TRBJ1-2	CASSSTGTANYGYTF	TGCGCCAGCAGCTCGACTGGGACAGCTAACTATGGCTACACCTTC
TRBV11-2	NA	NA	TRBJ1-2	CASSLGAGLNYGYTF	TGTGCCAGCAGCTTAGGGGCGGGGTTAAACTATGGCTACACCTTC
TRBV28	NA	NA	TRBJ1-2	CASSLQEEYGYTF	TGTGCCAGCAGTTTACAAGAAGAGTATGGCTACACCTTC
TRBV7-2	NA	NA	TRBJ1-3	CASQLISGNTIYF	TGTGCCAGCCAACTGATCTCTGGAAACACCATATATTTT
TRBV5-1	NA	NA	TRBJ1-1	CASRMGLTEAFF	TGCGCCAGCAGAATGGGGCTCACTGAAGCTTTCTTT
TRBV5-1	NA	NA	TRBJ2-3	CASSLGLPDTQYF	TGCGCCAGCAGCCTAGGACTACCAGATACGCAGTATTTT
TRBV2	NA	TRBD1	TRBJ2-2	CASRGTGIGELFF	TGTGCCAGCAGGGGGACAGGGATCGGGGAGCTGTTTTTT
TRBV3-1/TRBV3-2	NA	NA	TRBJ2-6	CASSLTTGSGANVLTF	TGTGCCAGCAGCCTGACTACAGGGTCTGGGGCCAACGTCCTGACTTTC
TRBV3-1/TRBV3-2	NA	NA	TRBJ1-2	CASSPPGAGGLGYTF	TGTGCCAGCAGCCCGCCTGGGGCGGGGGGACTGGGCTACACCTTC
TRBV9	NA	TRBD2	TRBJ2-3	CASSVDPGLAGRLTDTQYF	TGTGCCAGCAGCGTAGACCCTGGACTAGCGGGGCGACTCACAGATACGCAGTATTTT
TRBV6-5	NA	NA	TRBJ1-1	CASRTTGNTEAFF	TGTGCCAGCAGGACGACAGGGAACACTGAAGCTTTCTTT
TRBV30	few	TRBD1	TRBJ1-5	CAWRTRDRGGQPQHF	TGTGCCTGGAGGACCCGGGACAGGGGAGGTCAGCCCCAGCATTTT
TRBV30	NA	TRBD1	TRBJ1-1	CAWRSTGKNTEAFF	TGTGCCTGGAGATCGACAGGGAAGAACACTGAAGCTTTCTTT
TRBV29-1	few	TRBD1	TRBJ1-1	CSAMDRTSNTEAFF	TGCAGTGCAATGGACAGGACTTCGAACACTGAAGCTTTCTTT
TRBV5-8	NA	NA	TRBJ1-5	CASPRGGANQPQHF	TGTGCCAGCCCTAGGGGGGGGGCTAATCAGCCCCAGCATTTT
TRBV7-8	NA	NA	TRBJ1-6	CASSLAGYGGVDSPLHF	TGTGCCAGCAGCTTAGCAGGCTACGGGGGGGTTGACTCACCCCTCCACTTT
TRBV19	few	TRBD1	TRBJ1-5	CASSMPGTGESRRNQPQHF	TGTGCCAGTAGTATGCCCGGGACAGGGGAAAGTCGTCGAAATCAGCCCCAGCATTTT
TRBV2	NA	NA	TRBJ2-3	CASRRGIAADTQYF	TGTGCCAGCAGGAGGGGGATAGCAGCAGATACGCAGTATTTT
TRBV19	NA	TRBD1	TRBJ2-1	CASSPNGQGIRYNEQFF	TGTGCCAGTAGTCCCAATGGACAGGGGATAAGGTACAATGAGCAGTTCTTC
TRBV7-2	once	TRBD2	TRBJ2-3	CASSFTQRTSGGARDTQYF	TGTGCCAGCAGTTTCACCCAGAGGACTAGCGGGGGGGCCAGAGATACGCAGTATTTT
TRBV28	NA	NA	TRBJ2-3	CASSSYSSRTGDTQYF	TGTGCCAGCAGTTCATACAGCTCCCGGACGGGGGATACGCAGTATTTT
TRBV9	NA	NA	TRBJ1-4	CASSPLEGPEKLFF	TGTGCCAGCAGCCCTCTGGAGGGGCCTGAAAAACTGTTTTTT
TRBV28	once	NA	TRBJ2-1	CASSGPMGSQQFF	TGTGCCAGCAGCGGCCCAATGGGGAGTCAGCAGTTCTTC
TRBV10-1	NA	NA	TRBJ1-2	CASSESDSYGYTF	TGCGCCAGCAGTGAGTCGGACAGCTATGGCTACACCTTC